These 9 T cell receptor beta chains originate from one sample sequenced in a study of T cell repertoires in cytomegalovirus infection (dated by TCRdb to 2018 to 2020). The reads were generated on an Illumina HiSeq 1500. The public sequencing data were trimmed at Q25 with fastp and processed into clonotypes with MiXCR by TCRdb, which kept only in-frame beta chains. Every CDR3 protein is listed once, alongside the most common genes and DNA of its rows. The sample contains 250,000 or so distinct CDR3 sequences, approximately 9% of them found a single time. The top ten hold over 13% of the sample. Input material: PBMCs. These receptor sequences come from a human donor in good health (CMV status not recorded). Some clones in this sample may be carry-over from other donors' samples.

This clonotype was counted a few times. The chain recombines TRBV7-8 with TRBJ2-1; D possibly corresponds to TRBD2 (6 bases). Deletions cut 3 bases from V and 7 bases from J, with 13 bases between. The CDR3 is 14 amino acids. Germline assignment: CDR1 SGHVS and CDR2 FQNEAQ. CDR3 in DNA: TGTGCCAGCAGCTTTGGCGGGGTAGCAAATGAGCAGTTCTTC. Protein: CASSFGGVANEQFF.

At least ten counts were recorded for this clonotype. The chain is built from TRBV7-6 and TRBJ1-1, with a possible D match to TRBD1 (6 bases). Germline CDR1 is SGHVS and CDR2 is FNYEAQ. The ends were cut back, 3 bases at V and 5 bases at J, with 16 bases in the middle. This CDR3 spans 15 amino acids. CDR3 sequence: CASSLSRGARTEAFF. In nucleotides, the CDR3 is TGTGCCAGCAGCTTGTCGAGGGGGGCGCGGACTGAAGCTTTCTTT.

Only a few counts were recorded for this clonotype. The CDR3 DNA is TGCGCCAGCAGCTTTTCACCGCTGTCTAGCGGGAGGGCAGAGACCCAGTACTTC. Encoded protein: CASSFSPLSSGRAETQYF. V and J are TRBV5-1 and TRBJ2-5; TRBD2 matches 12 bases. The CDR3 sequence is 18 residues long. CDR1 and CDR2 from the germline V gene are SGHRS and YFSETQ. Unmatched junction bases numbered 12, after V lost 2 bases and J lost 4 bases.

In this sample, this clonotype turned up many times. This chain uses TRBV14 with TRBJ1-6; possibly TRBD1 for D (6 bases). The CDR3 totals 15 residues. Trimming left V 10 bases short and J 7 bases short, with 20 bases between. Germline values: CDR1 SGHDN, CDR2 FVKESK. The CDR3 DNA reads as TGTGCCATCCCCATGGGGGGGCAGGGGAATTCACCCCTCCACTTT. Amino acids: CAIPMGGQGNSPLHF. The variable domain in full, with the rest retrieved from reference TRBV14 and TRBJ1-6, is EAGVTQFPSHSVIEKGQTVTLRCDPISGHDNLYWYRRVMGKEIKFLLHFVKESKQDESGMPNNRFLAERTGGTYSTLKVQPAELEDSGVYFCAIPMGGQGNSPLHFGNGTRLTVT.

In its sample, this clonotype was seen many times. CDR3 DNA: TGTGCCAGCAGTTACTCGATAGGGACCAAGGAGACCCAGTACTTC. Its protein is CASSYSIGTKETQYF. The chain links TRBV6-5 to TRBJ2-5; tentatively, D is TRBD1 or TRBD2 (5 bases each). Germline CDR1 and CDR2: MNHEY and SVGAGI. The CDR3 loop spans 15 amino acids. Trimming shortened V by 0 bases and J by 5 bases, and 13 bases separated the two germline ends.

This clonotype was seen repeatedly, ten times or more. V and J are TRBV19 and TRBJ1-1; weak D call: TRBD1 (6 bases). This CDR3 has 16 residues. Trimming left V 5 bases short and J 2 bases short, with 18 bases between. Per germline, CDR1 LNHDA and CDR2 SQIVND (reference sequence). The CDR3 is CASSVLTQGGNTEAFF. For the CDR3, the DNA is TGTGCCAGTAGTGTGCTAACACAGGGAGGCAACACTGAAGCTTTCTTT.

This clonotype was seen a handful of times. The chain employs TRBV28 and TRBJ1-2, with D perhaps matching TRBD1 (6 bases). In germline, CDR1 is MDHEN, CDR2 SYDVKM. V lost 8 bases and J lost 2, with 18 bases in between. This CDR3 comprises 15 residues. In nucleotides, the CDR3 is TGTGCCAGCGTGGGTCAGGGGCGATCAAACTATGGCTACACCTTC. Amino acid sequence: CASVGQGRSNYGYTF.

This clonotype has a count of ten or more. The chain uses TRBV7-2 and TRBJ1-5; TRBD1 matches 7 bases. J gave up 7 bases and V 7 bases, and 13 bases lay outside the gene matches. CDR1 is SGHTA and CDR2 is FQGNSA in the germline V gene. CDR3 length equals 15 residues. This CDR3 is CASTKRGQGSQPQHF. The CDR3 coding sequence is TGTGCCAGCACCAAAAGGGGGCAGGGAAGCCAGCCCCAGCATTTT.

This clonotype was seen just once. The V gene is TRBV7-2, the J gene TRBJ2-1, with 8 nucleotides matching TRBD2. The CDR3 is made up of 16 amino acids. Germline V lookup: CDR1 SGHTA, CDR2 FQGNSA. The ends lost 5 bases at V and 7 bases at J; junction bases unmatched: 13. The CDR3 region is CASSPATSGKGNEQFF. The CDR3, as DNA: TGTGCCAGCAGCCCGGCAACTAGCGGAAAAGGGAATGAGCAGTTCTTC.